This T cell receptor beta chain derives from a study of cytomegalovirus exposure and HLA in healthy donors. Overall study context: About 85 million unique TCRs from HLA-typed donors were held in an early release of data.

Sampled while nominally healthy, donors likely had unrecorded immune exposures. Study-wide results and caveats: The CMV antigen specificity of a few CMV-associated chains was confirmed through in vitro analysis. What TCR beta sequences reportedly achieved was accurate prediction of HLA-A and HLA-B alleles in most subjects.

In the PCR, 60 Vbeta and 13 Jbeta primers were used. Clones were sequenced by immunoSEQ multiplex PCR, and TCRdb holds only the in-frame ones, with some missing. The sample carries roughly 170,000 clones, 82% recorded once. As concerns this clone: Its antigen is unidentified.

This CDR3 comprises 13 residues. CDR1 and CDR2 (germline): MNHEY, SVGAGI. Trimming took off 2 bases at V and 6 bases at J, with 9 bases between the two ends. Sequencing input: PBMCs. This chain uses TRBV6-5 with TRBJ2-3; weak D call: TRBD2 (6 bases). The origin of this receptor is a male donor in good health and CMV-seronegative. The CDR3 region is CASSYTAGDTQYF. The DNA for the CDR3 is TGTGCCAGCAGTTACACGGCGGGGGATACGCAGTATTTT.